The 14 T cell receptor beta chains below come from one sample, sequenced in a study of blood T cell repertoires in COVID-19. Generated by immunoSEQ multiplex PCR, the TCRdb table keeps only in-frame clones and is missing some. The repertoire has about 230,000 clones, roughly 85% of them found once; the top ten carry around 0.98%. What was sequenced was peripheral blood. The receptors derive from a man aged 40-50 years with acute or convalescent COVID-19.

The chain joins TRBV6-5 to TRBJ2-7, with a weak D call TRBD2 (6 bases). The CDR3 is 14 residues long. The V and J ends lost 4 bases and 3 bases respectively, with 13 bases between them. Germline V lookup: CDR1 MNHEY, CDR2 SVGAGI. The CDR3 loop reads CASSSRDWDYEQYF. The CDR3 DNA reads TGTGCCAGCAGTTCCCGGGACTGGGACTACGAGCAGTACTTC.

The chain employs TRBV4-2 and TRBJ1-2, with TRBD1 matching over 7 bases. CDR3 length: 16 residues. J lost 8 bases, V lost 1 base, and 13 bases had no gene match. The germline CDR1 and CDR2 sequences are LGHNA and YNFKEQ. The CDR3 DNA sequence: TGTGCCAGCAGCCAAGCGCAAACCGGGACAGAGACCGGCTACACCTTC. It codes for CASSQAQTGTETGYTF.

The chain couples TRBV19 to TRBJ2-3; D is possibly TRBD2 (7 bases). The ends were cut back, 3 bases at V and 5 bases at J, with 15 bases in the middle. Germline V CDR1 and CDR2: LNHDA, SQIVND (reference sequence). The CDR3 sequence is 15 residues long. The CDR3 DNA follows: TGTGCCAGTAGTATCGGGCGGGGGCCGGGAGATACGCAGTATTTT. Translated, it gives CASSIGRGPGDTQYF.

This chain joins TRBV5-4 and TRBJ2-5; D possibly corresponds to TRBD2 (6 bases). This CDR3 region has 16 residues. V lost 4 bases and J 3 bases, leaving 19 bases between the germline ends. Germline CDR1 is SGHNT and CDR2 is YYREEE (reference sequence). CDR3: CASSPEVAEGKETQYF. The CDR3 DNA reads as TGTGCCAGCAGCCCGGAAGTAGCGGAAGGAAAAGAGACCCAGTACTTC.

This chain links TRBV6-5 with TRBJ2-7; 7 bases are a match to TRBD1. The CDR3 covers 13 residues. The germline CDR1 and CDR2 sequences are MNHEY and SVGAGI. V was clipped by 11 bases and J by 3 bases; unmatched bases: 10. The DNA of the CDR3 is TGTGCCTGTCAGTGGGACAGTTTCTACGAGCAGTACTTC. Its translation: CACQWDSFYEQYF.

The chain combines TRBV18 with TRBJ1-2, with a weak D call TRBD1 (5 bases). CDR1 and CDR2 from the germline V gene are KGHSH and LQKENI. With 6 bases removed from V and 4 bases from J, the gap between germline ends came to 21 bases. The CDR3 runs to 16 residues. The CDR3 coding sequence is TGTGCCAGCTCCCCCTACCAGGCGGGGGGTTCCTATGGCTACACCTTC. Its translation: CASSPYQAGGSYGYTF.

The rearrangement joins TRBV10-3 to TRBJ1-1, with 8 bases aligning to TRBD1. CDR1 ENHRY and CDR2 SYGVKD come from the germline V gene. The V gene end was trimmed by 6 bases and the J gene end by 5 bases; junction bases not matched to a gene: 8. The CDR3 is 14 amino acids. CDR3 sequence: CAISDRGLGTEAFF. The CDR3 bases are TGTGCCATCAGCGACAGGGGCCTGGGGACTGAAGCTTTCTTT.

The gene calls are TRBV11-2 and TRBJ2-1; TRBD1 is a possible D gene (6 bases). This CDR3 has 16 residues. Trimming left V 1 base short and J 1 base short, with 11 bases between. Germline V lookup: CDR1 SGHAT, CDR2 FQNNGV. This CDR3 is CASSLGTGFSYNEQFF. CDR3 DNA sequence: TGTGCCAGCAGCTTAGGTACAGGGTTTTCCTACAATGAGCAGTTCTTC.

The V and J genes are TRBV14 and TRBJ1-2, with D uncertain. The germline V gene encodes CDR1 SGHDN and CDR2 FVKESK. V dropped 1 base and J dropped 4 bases, with 10 bases sitting between them. This CDR3 has 14 amino acids. The CDR3 DNA reads as TGTGCCAGCAGCCAAGGGCAGGCGTTCTATGGCTACACCTTC. As protein: CASSQGQAFYGYTF.

The rearrangement joins TRBV15 to TRBJ1-5; D is perhaps TRBD1 (6 bases). The germline CDR1 and CDR2 sequences are LNHNV and YYDKDF (reference sequence). The CDR3 has 12 amino acids. Trimming took 9 bases from V and 2 from J, leaving 8 bases between them. The CDR3 nucleotides are TGTGCCACTCGACAGGGCAATCAGCCCCAGCATTTT. It translates to CATRQGNQPQHF.

This clone was observed a single time. The chain links TRBV19 to TRBJ1-5; 9 bases fit TRBD1. In germline, CDR1 is LNHDA, CDR2 SQIVND (reference sequence). This CDR3 spans 19 amino acids. V shed 4 bases, J shed 2 bases, and the junction held 15 bases outside the gene matches. CDR3: CASSTHPGQGKGGNQPQHF. The CDR3 bases are TGTGCCAGTAGTACCCACCCCGGACAGGGGAAGGGCGGCAATCAGCCCCAGCATTTT.

The chain uses TRBV27 and TRBJ2-7, with TRBD1 identical over 9 bases. V dropped 5 bases and J dropped 0; count of bases not matched to a gene: 11. The CDR3 loop spans 17 amino acids. Per germline, CDR1 MNHEY and CDR2 SMNVEV (reference sequence). The CDR3, as DNA: TGTGCCAGCAGTGGGTGGAGAACAGGGGGCAACTCCTACGAGCAGTACTTC. Its translation: CASSGWRTGGNSYEQYF.

V is TRBV28 and J is TRBJ2-5; D is perhaps TRBD2 (6 bases). This CDR3 is built from 15 residues. CDR1 and CDR2 from the germline V gene are MDHEN and SYDVKM. V lost 6 bases, J lost 5 bases, and 19 bases lay in between. The CDR3 loop reads CASRAGSGYGETQYF. The CDR3 DNA is TGTGCCAGCAGAGCCGGGAGCGGTTATGGGGAGACCCAGTACTTC.

This sequence joins TRBV6-4 and TRBJ1-1, with TRBD1 identical over 7 bases. The J segment lost 4 bases and the V segment lost 2 bases, leaving 4 bases of the junction unmatched. The CDR3 extends over 14 amino acids. Germline values: CDR1 MRHNA, CDR2 SNTAGT. The CDR3 here is CASSDPGGTTEAFF. The CDR3 DNA is TGTGCCAGCAGTGACCCAGGGGGGACCACTGAAGCTTTCTTT.